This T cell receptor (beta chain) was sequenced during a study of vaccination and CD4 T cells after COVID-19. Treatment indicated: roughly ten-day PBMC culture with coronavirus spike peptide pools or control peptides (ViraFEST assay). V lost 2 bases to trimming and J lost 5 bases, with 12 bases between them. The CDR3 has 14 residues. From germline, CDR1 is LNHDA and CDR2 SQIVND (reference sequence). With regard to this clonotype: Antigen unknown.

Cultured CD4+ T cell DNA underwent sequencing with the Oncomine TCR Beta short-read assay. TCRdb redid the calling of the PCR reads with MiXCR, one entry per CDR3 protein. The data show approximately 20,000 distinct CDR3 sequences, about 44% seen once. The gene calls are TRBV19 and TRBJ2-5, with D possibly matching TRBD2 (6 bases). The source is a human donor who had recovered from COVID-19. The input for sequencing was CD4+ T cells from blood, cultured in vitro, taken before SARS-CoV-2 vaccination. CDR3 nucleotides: TGTGCCAGTAGTATATCCGGGGCGGGGGAGACCCAGTACTTC. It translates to CASSISGAGETQYF.